This TCR beta chain was sequenced during a study of shared clonotypes between healthy human individuals. Points from the study as a whole: Represented diversity, genetic and exposure-history alike, was limited by few donors. Researchers sampled only blood; tissue repertoires likely differ.

The CDR3 consists of 18 residues. The ends were cut back, 7 bases at V and 5 bases at J, with 26 bases in the middle. Germline CDR1 and CDR2: MDHEN and SYDVKM. This clone has just one count. Its antigen is unknown. In the original analysis: Sequence data from immunoSEQ were junction-only and lacked quality scores; consequently, filtering differed. Clones were read by immunoSEQ multiplex PCR, and TCRdb kept only the in-frame ones, dropping some. V and J calls and clone size follow that table, whereas D and trimming were derived from the DNA. The sample records some 87,000 clones, approximately 70% being singletons.

This TCR came from a man aged 30 to 45 in good health. The rearrangement joins TRBV28 to TRBJ2-2, with D possibly called TRBD1 or TRBD2 (5 bases each). The specimen was memory CD8+ T cells sorted from blood. Described subset: CD45RO+ cells pooled with CCR7-negative TemRA cells. CDR3 amino acids: CASNRDRRVIGWTGELFF. As DNA, the CDR3 is TGTGCCAGCAACCGGGACCGACGGGTAATTGGTTGGACCGGGGAGCTGTTTTTT. Complete variable domain (other parts from reference TRBV28 and TRBJ2-2): DVKVTQSSRYLVKRTGEKVFLECVQDMDHENMFWYRQDPGLGLRLIYFSYDVKMKEKGDIPEGYSVSREKKERFSLILESASTNQTSMYLCASNRDRRVIGWTGELFFGEGSRLTVL.